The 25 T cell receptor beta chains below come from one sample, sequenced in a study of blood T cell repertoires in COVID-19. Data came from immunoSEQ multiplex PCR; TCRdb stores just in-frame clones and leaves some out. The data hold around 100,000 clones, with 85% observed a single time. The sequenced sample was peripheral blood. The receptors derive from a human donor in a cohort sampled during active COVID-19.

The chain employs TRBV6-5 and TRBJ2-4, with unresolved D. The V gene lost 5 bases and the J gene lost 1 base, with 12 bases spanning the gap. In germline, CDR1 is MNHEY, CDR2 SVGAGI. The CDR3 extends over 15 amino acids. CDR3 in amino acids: CASSPDYLAKNIQYF. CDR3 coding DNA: TGTGCCAGCAGTCCAGATTATTTGGCCAAAAACATTCAGTACTTC.

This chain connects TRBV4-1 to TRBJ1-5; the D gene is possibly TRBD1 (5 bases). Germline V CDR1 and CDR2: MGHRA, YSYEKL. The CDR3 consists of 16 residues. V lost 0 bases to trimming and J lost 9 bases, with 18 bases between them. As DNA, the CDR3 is TGCGCCAGCAGCCAAGATCGGGGGTGGGGGGGGTCGCCCCAGCATTTT. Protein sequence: CASSQDRGWGGSPQHF.

The CDR3 protein is CASSLRGSFGTTYEQYF. For the CDR3, the DNA is TGTGCCAGCAGCTTAAGGGGATCCTTCGGGACAACTTACGAGCAGTACTTC. The chain recombines TRBV7-2 with TRBJ2-7, with D possibly being TRBD1 (6 bases). Between the trimmed V and J ends, which lost 2 bases and 4 bases, there was a span of 21 bases. This CDR3 comprises 17 residues. CDR1 SGHTA and CDR2 FQGNSA come from the germline V gene.

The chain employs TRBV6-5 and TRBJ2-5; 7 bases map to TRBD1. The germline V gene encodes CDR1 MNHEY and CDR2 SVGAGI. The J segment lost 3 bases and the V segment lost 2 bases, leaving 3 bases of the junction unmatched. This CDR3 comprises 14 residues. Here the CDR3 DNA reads TGTGCCAGCAGTTACAGGGGACAGAAAGAGACCCAGTACTTC. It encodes CASSYRGQKETQYF.

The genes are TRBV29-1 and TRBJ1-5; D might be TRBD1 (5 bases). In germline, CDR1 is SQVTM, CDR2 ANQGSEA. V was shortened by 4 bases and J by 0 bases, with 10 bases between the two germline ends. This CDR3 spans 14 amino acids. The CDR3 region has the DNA TGCAGCGTTGCCGACAGTCGTAGCAATCAGCCCCAGCATTTT. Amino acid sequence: CSVADSRSNQPQHF. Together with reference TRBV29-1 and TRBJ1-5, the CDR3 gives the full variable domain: SAVISQKPSRDICQRGTSLTIQCQVDSQVTMMFWYRQQPGQSLTLIATANQGSEATYESGFVIDKFPISRPNLTFSTLTVSNMSPEDSSIYLCSVADSRSNQPQHFGDGTRLSIL.

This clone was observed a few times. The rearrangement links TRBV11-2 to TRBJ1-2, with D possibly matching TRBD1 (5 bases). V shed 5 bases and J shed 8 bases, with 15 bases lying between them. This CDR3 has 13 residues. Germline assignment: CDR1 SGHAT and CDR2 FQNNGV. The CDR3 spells CASSPRGGGGYTF. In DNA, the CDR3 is TGTGCCAGCAGCCCCCGGGGGGGTGGAGGCTACACCTTC.

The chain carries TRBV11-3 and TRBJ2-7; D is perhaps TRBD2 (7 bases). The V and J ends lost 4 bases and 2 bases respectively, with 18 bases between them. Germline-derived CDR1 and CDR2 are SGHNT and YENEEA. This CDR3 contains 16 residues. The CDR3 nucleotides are TGTGCCAGCAGCTACGATATTCGGGGGGCCCCCTACGAGCAGTACTTC. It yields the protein CASSYDIRGAPYEQYF. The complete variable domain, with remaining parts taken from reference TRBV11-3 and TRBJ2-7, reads EAGVVQSPRYKIIEKKQPVAFWCNPISGHNTLYWYLQNLGQGPELLIRYENEEAVDDSQLPKDRFSAERLKGVDSTLKIQPAELGDSAVYLCASSYDIRGAPYEQYFGPGTRLTVT.

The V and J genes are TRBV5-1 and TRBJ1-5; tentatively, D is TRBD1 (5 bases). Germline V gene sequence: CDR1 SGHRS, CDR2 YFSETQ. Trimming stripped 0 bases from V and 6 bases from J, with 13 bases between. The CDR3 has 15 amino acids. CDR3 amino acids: CASSLGPEGSQPQHF. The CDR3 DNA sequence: TGCGCCAGCAGCTTGGGTCCGGAGGGGAGTCAGCCCCAGCATTTT.

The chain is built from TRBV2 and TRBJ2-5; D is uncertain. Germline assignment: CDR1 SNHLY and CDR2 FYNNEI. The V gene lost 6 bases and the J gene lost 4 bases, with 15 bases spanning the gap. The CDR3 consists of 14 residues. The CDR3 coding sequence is TGTGCCAGCAGCCCCGCGGTGGTTTCAGAGACCCAGTACTTC. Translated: CASSPAVVSETQYF.

The CDR3 loop is CASSTTGGPISEQYF. CDR3 sequence (DNA): TGTGCCAGTAGTACTACGGGGGGTCCCATTAGTGAGCAGTACTTC. The rearrangement links TRBV19 to TRBJ2-7, with 7 bases fitting TRBD2. The V and J ends lost 4 bases and 7 bases, in that order; junction bases with no gene match: 13. This CDR3 has 15 amino acids. Germline lookup yields CDR1 LNHDA and CDR2 SQIVND (reference sequence).

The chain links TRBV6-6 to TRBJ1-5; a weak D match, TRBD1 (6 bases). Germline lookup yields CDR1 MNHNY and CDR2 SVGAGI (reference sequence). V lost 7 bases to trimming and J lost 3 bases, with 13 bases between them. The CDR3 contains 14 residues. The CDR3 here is CASTRDTINQPQHF. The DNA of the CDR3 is TGTGCCAGCACCAGGGACACGATCAATCAGCCCCAGCATTTT.

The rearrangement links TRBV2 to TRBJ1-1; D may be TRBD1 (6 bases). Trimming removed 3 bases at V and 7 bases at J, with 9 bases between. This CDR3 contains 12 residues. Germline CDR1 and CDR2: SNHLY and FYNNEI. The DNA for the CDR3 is TGTGCCAGCAGTGAGGGGGCGGGTGAAGCTTTCTTT. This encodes CASSEGAGEAFF.

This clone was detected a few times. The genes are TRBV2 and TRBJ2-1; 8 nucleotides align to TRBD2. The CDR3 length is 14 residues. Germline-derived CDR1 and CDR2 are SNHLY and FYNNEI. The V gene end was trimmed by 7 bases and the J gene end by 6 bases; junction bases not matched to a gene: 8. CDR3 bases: TGTGCCAGCATGAGCCAGCGGGGGAGCAATGAGCAGTTCTTC. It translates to CASMSQRGSNEQFF.

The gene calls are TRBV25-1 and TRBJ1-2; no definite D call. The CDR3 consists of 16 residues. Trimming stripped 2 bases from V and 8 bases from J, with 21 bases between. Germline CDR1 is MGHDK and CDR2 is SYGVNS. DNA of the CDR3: TGTGCCAGCAGTGAAGGAGAGGAGGTTTTTCTCGTGGGCTACACCTTC. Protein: CASSEGEEVFLVGYTF.

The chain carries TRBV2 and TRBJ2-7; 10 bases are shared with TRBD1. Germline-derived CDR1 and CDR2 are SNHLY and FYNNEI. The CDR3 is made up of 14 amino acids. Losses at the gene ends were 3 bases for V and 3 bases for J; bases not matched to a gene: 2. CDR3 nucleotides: TGTGCCAGCAGTGATAGGACAGGGGGCTACGAGCAGTACTTC. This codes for CASSDRTGGYEQYF. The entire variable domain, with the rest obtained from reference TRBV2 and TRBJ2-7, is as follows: EPEVTQTPSHQVTQMGQEVILRCVPISNHLYFYWYRQILGQKVEFLVSFYNNEISEKSEIFDDQFSVERPDGSNFTLKIRSTKLEDSAMYFCASSDRTGGYEQYFGPGTRLTVT.

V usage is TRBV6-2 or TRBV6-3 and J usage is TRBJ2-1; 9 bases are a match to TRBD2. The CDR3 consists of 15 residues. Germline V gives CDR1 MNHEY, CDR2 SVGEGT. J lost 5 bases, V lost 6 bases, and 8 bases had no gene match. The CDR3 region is CASSPSGGSNNEQFF. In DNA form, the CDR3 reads TGTGCCAGCAGCCCCAGCGGGGGGTCGAACAATGAGCAGTTCTTC.

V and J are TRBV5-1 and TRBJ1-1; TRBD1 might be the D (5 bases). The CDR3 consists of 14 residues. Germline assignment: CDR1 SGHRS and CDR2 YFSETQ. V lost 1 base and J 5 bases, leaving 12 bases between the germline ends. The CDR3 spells CASSLIGQMTEAFF. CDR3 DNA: TGCGCCAGCAGCTTGATCGGACAAATGACTGAAGCTTTCTTT. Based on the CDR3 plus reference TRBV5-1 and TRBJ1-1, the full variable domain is KAGVTQTPRYLIKTRGQQVTLSCSPISGHRSVSWYQQTPGQGLQFLFEYFSETQRNKGNFPGRFSGRQFSNSRSEMNVSTLELGDSALYLCASSLIGQMTEAFFGQGTRLTVV.

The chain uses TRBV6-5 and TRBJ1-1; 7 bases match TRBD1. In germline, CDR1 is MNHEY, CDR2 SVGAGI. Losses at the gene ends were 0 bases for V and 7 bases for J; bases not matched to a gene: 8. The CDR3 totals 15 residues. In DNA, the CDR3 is TGTGCCAGCAGTTACTCAACCGGGACAGCGCTTGAAGCTTTCTTT. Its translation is CASSYSTGTALEAFF.

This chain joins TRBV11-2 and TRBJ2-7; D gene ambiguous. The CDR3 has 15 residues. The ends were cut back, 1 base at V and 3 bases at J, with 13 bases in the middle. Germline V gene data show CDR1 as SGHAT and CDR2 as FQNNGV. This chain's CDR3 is CASSLVVSLYYEQYF. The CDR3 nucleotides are TGTGCCAGCAGCTTAGTCGTGAGTCTATACTACGAGCAGTACTTC.

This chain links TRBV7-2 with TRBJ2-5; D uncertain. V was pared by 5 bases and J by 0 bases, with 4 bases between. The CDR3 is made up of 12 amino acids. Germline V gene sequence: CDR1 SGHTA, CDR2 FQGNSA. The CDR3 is CASSQYQETQYF. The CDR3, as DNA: TGTGCCAGCAGCCAGTACCAAGAGACCCAGTACTTC.

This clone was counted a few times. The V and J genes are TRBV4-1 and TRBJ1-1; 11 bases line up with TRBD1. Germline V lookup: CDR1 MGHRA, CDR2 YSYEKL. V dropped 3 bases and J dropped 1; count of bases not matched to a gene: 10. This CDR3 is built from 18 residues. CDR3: CASSQPGQGGKKNTEAFF. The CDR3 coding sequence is TGCGCCAGCAGCCAGCCGGGACAGGGGGGGAAAAAGAACACTGAAGCTTTCTTT.

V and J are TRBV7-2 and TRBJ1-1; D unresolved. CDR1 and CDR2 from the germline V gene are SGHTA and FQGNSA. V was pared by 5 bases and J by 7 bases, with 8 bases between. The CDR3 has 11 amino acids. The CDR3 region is CASSVSVEAFF. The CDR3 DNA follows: TGTGCCAGCAGCGTTAGTGTTGAAGCTTTCTTT.

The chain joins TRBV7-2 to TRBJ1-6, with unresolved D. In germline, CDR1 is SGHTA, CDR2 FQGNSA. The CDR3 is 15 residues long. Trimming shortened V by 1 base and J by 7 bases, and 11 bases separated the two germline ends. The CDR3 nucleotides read TGTGCCAGCAGCTTAGAATCCGGGGAGAATTCACCCCTCCACTTT. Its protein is CASSLESGENSPLHF.

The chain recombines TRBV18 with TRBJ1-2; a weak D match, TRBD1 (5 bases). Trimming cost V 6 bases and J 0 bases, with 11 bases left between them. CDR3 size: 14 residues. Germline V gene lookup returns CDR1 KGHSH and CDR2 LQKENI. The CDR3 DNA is TGTGCCAGCTCTCCGGGACTTGCTAACTATGGCTACACCTTC. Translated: CASSPGLANYGYTF.

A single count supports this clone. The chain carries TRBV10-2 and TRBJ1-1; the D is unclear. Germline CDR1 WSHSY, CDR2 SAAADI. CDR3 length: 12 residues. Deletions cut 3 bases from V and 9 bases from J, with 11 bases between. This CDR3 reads CASSERGNQAFF. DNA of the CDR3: TGCGCCAGCAGTGAACGGGGAAATCAAGCTTTCTTT.